The present T cell receptor beta chain was sequenced within a study of CD8 T cells in ankylosing spondylitis. Study-level findings and limits: What seemed typical of ankylosing spondylitis blood was a TCR beta motif built from roughly 8 highly homologous variants.

At least ten counts were recorded for this clonotype. Its antigen remains unknown. TCRdb analysed the 5' RACE reads with MiXCR anew, one entry per CDR3 protein. The sample carries approximately 140,000 distinct CDR3 sequences, about a sixth recorded once. The receptor was isolated from a male donor with ankylosing spondylitis. The sequenced sample was blood, either unsorted or a sorted T cell fraction (not recorded which).

CDR3 loop: CASSLTGTGRTEAFF. The CDR3 nucleotides are TGCGCCAGCAGCCTGACCGGGACAGGGCGCACTGAAGCTTTCTTT. This chain uses TRBV4-1 with TRBJ1-1, with 9 positions matching TRBD1. The germline V gene encodes CDR1 MGHRA and CDR2 YSYEKL. This CDR3 contains 15 residues. V trimming: 4 bases; J trimming: 4 bases; junction bases outside the gene matches: 7.